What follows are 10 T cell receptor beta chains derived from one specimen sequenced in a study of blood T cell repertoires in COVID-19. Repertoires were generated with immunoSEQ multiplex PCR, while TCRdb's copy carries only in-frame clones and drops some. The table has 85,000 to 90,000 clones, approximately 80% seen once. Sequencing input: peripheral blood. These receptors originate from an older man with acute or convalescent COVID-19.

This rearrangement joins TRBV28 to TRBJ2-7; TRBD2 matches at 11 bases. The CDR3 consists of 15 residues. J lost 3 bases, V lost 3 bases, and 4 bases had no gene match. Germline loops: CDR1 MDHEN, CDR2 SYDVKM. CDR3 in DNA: TGTGCCAGCAGTTTCGGGACTAGCGGATTCTACGAGCAGTACTTC. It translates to CASSFGTSGFYEQYF.

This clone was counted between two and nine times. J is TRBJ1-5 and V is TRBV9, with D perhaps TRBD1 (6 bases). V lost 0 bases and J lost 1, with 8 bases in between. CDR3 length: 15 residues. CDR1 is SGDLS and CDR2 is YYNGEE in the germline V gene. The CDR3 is CASSVDQGSNQPQHF. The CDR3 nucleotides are TGTGCCAGCAGCGTAGATCAGGGGAGCAATCAGCCCCAGCATTTT.

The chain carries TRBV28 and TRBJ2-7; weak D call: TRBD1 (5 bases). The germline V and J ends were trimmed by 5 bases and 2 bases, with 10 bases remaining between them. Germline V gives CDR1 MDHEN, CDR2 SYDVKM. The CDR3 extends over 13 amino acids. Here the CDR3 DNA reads TGTGCCAGCAGTCCGACAGCGACCTACGAGCAGTACGTC. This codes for CASSPTATYEQYV.

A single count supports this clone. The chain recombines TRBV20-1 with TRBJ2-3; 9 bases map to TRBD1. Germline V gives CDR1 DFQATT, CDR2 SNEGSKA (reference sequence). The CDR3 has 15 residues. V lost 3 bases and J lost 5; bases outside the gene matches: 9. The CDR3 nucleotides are TGCAGTGCTAGTTTGGTCGTGGGACAGGGAGATACGCAGTATTTT. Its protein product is CSASLVVGQGDTQYF.

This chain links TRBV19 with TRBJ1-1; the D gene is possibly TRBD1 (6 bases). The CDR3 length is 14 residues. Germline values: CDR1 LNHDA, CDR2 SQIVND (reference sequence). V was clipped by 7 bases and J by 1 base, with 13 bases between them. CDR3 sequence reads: CASNPRGRNTEAFF. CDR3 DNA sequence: TGTGCCAGTAACCCCAGGGGAAGGAACACTGAAGCTTTCTTT.

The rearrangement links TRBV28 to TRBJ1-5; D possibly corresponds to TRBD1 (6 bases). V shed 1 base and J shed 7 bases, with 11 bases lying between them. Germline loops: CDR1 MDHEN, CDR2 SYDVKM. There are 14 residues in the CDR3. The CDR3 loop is CASSLSGDGQPQHF. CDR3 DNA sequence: TGTGCCAGCAGTTTATCAGGGGATGGACAGCCCCAGCATTTT.

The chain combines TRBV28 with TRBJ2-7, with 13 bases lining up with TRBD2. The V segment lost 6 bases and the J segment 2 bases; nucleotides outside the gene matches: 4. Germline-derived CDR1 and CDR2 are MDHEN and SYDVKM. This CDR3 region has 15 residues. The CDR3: CASRPTSGGAYEQYF. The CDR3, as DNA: TGTGCCAGCAGGCCTACTAGCGGGGGGGCCTACGAGCAGTACTTC.

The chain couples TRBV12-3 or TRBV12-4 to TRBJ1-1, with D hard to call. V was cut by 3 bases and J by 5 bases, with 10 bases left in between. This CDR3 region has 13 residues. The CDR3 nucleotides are TGTGCCAGCAGTTTTACGGGGAAAACTGAAGCTTTCTTT. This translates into CASSFTGKTEAFF.

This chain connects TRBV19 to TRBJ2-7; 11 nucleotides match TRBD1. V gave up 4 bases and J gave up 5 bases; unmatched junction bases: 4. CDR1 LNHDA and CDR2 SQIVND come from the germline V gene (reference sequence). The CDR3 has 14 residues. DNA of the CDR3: TGTGCCAGTAGTAGGAGGACAGGGGGCAACGAGCAGTACTTC. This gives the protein CASSRRTGGNEQYF.

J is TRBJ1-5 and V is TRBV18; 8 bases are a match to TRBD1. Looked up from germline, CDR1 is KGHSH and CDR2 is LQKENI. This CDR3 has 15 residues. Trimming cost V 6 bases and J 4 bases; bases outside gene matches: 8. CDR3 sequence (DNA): TGTGCCAGCTCTCCGGACAGGGTCTGGAATCAGCCCCAGCATTTT. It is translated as CASSPDRVWNQPQHF.